Sequencing of this TCR beta chain was carried out in a study of post-analysis software for immune sequencing data. The study, taken as a whole, reports: By F measure, samples from a shared preparation batch strongly co-clustered. Five or six TRBV segments were significantly more frequent in patients than in controls. TRBV5-6, TRBV5-1 and TRBV20-1 were among these segments. Significantly lower normalized Chao1 diversity was found in patients with multiple sclerosis relative to controls.

Unique molecular identifiers were present in the TCR beta cDNA libraries. TCRdb re-derived calls from the PCR reads in MiXCR, one entry per CDR3 protein. The table records 700,000 to 900,000 distinct CDR3 sequences, around 46% of them present only once. J gave up 5 bases and V 4 bases, and 6 bases lay outside the gene matches. The CDR3 is made up of 14 amino acids. CDR1 and CDR2 from the germline V gene are SQVTM and ANQGSEA. This clonotype was detected many times. The antigen remains undetermined. This clonotype originated in a girl under 18 with multiple sclerosis. The chain employs TRBV29-1 and TRBJ2-5, with TRBD2 matching over 11 bases. Sequenced input: blood. CDR3 protein: CSVVSGRAVETQYF. DNA for the CDR3: TGCAGCGTTGTTAGCGGGAGGGCCGTGGAGACCCAGTACTTC.